This record covers a single TCR beta chain. What it recognizes is unknown. V lost 1 base and J lost 2, with 14 bases in between. CDR3 size: 16 residues. Germline loops: CDR1 SGHNT, CDR2 YENEEA. This entry belongs to a study of PD-1 blockade in mismatch repair-deficient tumors. In the study overall: All were previously treated, progressing patients with 12 mismatch repair-deficient cancer types.

Mismatch repair deficiency was confirmed in all patients, by PCR or immunohistochemistry. TCRs were sequenced from a few patients responding to pembrolizumab. Generated by immunoSEQ multiplex PCR, the TCRdb table keeps only in-frame clones and is missing some. The data show roughly 38,000 clones, roughly 88% seen once. Notes on the study in general: After pembrolizumab, tumor-resident clones rose rapidly, then generally contracted before radiologic responses.

Sequences were derived from PBMCs, sampled about 40 weeks after starting pembrolizumab. The sequence was obtained from an adult with mismatch repair-deficient cancer. The V gene is TRBV11-3, the J gene TRBJ1-2; maybe TRBD1 (6 bases). The DNA for the CDR3 is TGTGCCAGCAGCTTAGCCCCGGACAGCCCAAACTATGGCTACACCTTC. Its protein product is CASSLAPDSPNYGYTF.